The rows below give T cell receptor beta chains drawn from one sample of a study of CD8 T cells in ankylosing spondylitis. TCRdb used MiXCR to reprocess the 5' RACE reads, holding one entry per CDR3 protein. The sample has approximately 260,000 distinct CDR3 sequences; roughly 18% are singletons. The sequenced sample consisted of blood, either unsorted or a sorted T cell fraction (not recorded which). The receptors originated from a male donor with ankylosing spondylitis or in good health (not recorded which). The CDR3 runs from the conserved cysteine through the conserved F or W. Each record gives: clone size, D gene, V gene, J gene, CDR3 protein, CDR3 DNA. A D gene is named only where the DNA matches it firmly. Size is stated for part of the rows, as once, few or many counts, or as a class when the clone is expanded.

>NA|TRBD1|TRBV10-3|TRBJ2-5
CAIRDRDVETQYF
TGTGCCATCAGAGACAGGGATGTTGAGACCCAGTACTTC
>NA|NA|TRBV20-1|TRBJ2-6
CSARARTSSGANVLTF
TGCAGTGCTAGGGCGCGGACCAGCTCTGGGGCCAACGTCCTGACTTTC
>many|NA|TRBV5-6|TRBJ2-1
CASRTGTNSYNEQFF
TGTGCCAGCAGGACCGGGACCAATTCCTACAATGAGCAGTTCTTC
>few|TRBD2|TRBV12-3/TRBV12-4|TRBJ2-1
CASSSTSGSYNEQFF
TGTGCCAGCAGTTCGACTAGCGGGAGCTACAATGAGCAGTTCTTC
>NA|TRBD2|TRBV20-1|TRBJ2-3
CSASLAESTDTQYF
TGCAGTGCTAGCCTAGCGGAAAGCACAGATACGCAGTATTTT
>few|TRBD2|TRBV4-3|TRBJ2-2
CASSQDPSGSWSGELFF
TGCGCCAGCAGCCAAGACCCCAGCGGGAGTTGGTCCGGGGAGCTGTTTTTT
>many|TRBD1|TRBV4-1|TRBJ2-1
CASSQADRGNEQFF
TGCGCCAGCAGCCAAGCCGACAGGGGCAATGAGCAGTTCTTC
>NA|TRBD2|TRBV27|TRBJ2-3
CASSLALAVERGDTQYF
TGTGCCAGCAGTTTAGCACTAGCGGTAGAGCGTGGAGATACGCAGTATTTT
>few|NA|TRBV27|TRBJ2-7
CASSSVRDIYEQYF
TGTGCCAGCAGTTCGGTCAGGGACATCTACGAGCAGTACTTC
>NA|NA|TRBV29-1|TRBJ2-1
CSVESTRYSSYNEQFF
TGCAGCGTTGAATCGACTAGGTACAGTTCCTACAATGAGCAGTTCTTC
>NA|TRBD2|TRBV6-2/TRBV6-3|TRBJ2-1
CASSSDGGSYNEQFF
TGTGCCAGCAGCTCGGACGGGGGGTCCTACAATGAGCAGTTCTTC
>NA|NA|TRBV29-1|TRBJ2-7
CSVLGGTVSYEQYF
TGCAGCGTCTTAGGAGGCACGGTTTCCTACGAGCAGTACTTC